Following are 32 T cell receptor beta chains from one sample sequenced in a study of blood T cell repertoires in COVID-19. Produced via immunoSEQ multiplex PCR; TCRdb's table is partial and in-frame only. The sample includes hundreds of thousands of clones, roughly nine tenths seen only once; the top ten take more than 0.8%. Material: PBMCs or T cells enriched from blood (not recorded which). All receptors come from a man between 18 and 35 years old who had recovered from COVID-19.

The chain joins TRBV27 to TRBJ2-2, with 9 positions matching TRBD1. Germline values: CDR1 MNHEY, CDR2 SMNVEV (reference sequence). The CDR3 spans 17 residues. J lost 1 base, V lost 2 bases, and 5 bases had no gene match. The chain's CDR3 is CASSLGSGQGNTGELFF. DNA of the CDR3: TGTGCCAGCAGTTTAGGATCGGGACAGGGGAACACCGGGGAGCTGTTTTTT.

The chain joins TRBV30 to TRBJ1-3, with D possibly matching TRBD1 (6 bases). This CDR3 contains 17 residues. V shed 2 bases and J shed 3 bases, with 20 bases lying between them. Germline V gene sequence: CDR1 GTSNPN, CDR2 SVGIG (reference sequence). CDR3 sequence: CAWSNPRSRDNGNTIYF. CDR3 bases: TGTGCCTGGAGTAACCCGCGCTCCCGGGACAATGGAAACACCATATATTTT.

This clone was seen just once. The V gene is TRBV18, the J gene TRBJ1-6, with 10 bases identical to TRBD1. Germline V gene lookup returns CDR1 KGHSH and CDR2 LQKENI. The CDR3 is made up of 17 amino acids. V was pared by 4 bases and J by 11 bases, with 14 bases of the junction left unmatched. The CDR3 spells CASSLTAPDRGFPPLHF. The CDR3 DNA sequence: TGTGCCAGCTCACTTACGGCCCCGGACAGGGGGTTTCCACCCCTCCACTTT.

V is TRBV5-5 and J is TRBJ1-2, with TRBD1 matching 9 bases. The ends lost 4 bases at V and 7 bases at J; junction bases unmatched: 8. The CDR3 runs to 14 residues. The germline V gene encodes CDR1 SGHKS and CDR2 YYEKEE (reference sequence). The CDR3 reads CASSGVTGGIGYTF. Here the CDR3 DNA reads TGTGCCAGCAGCGGCGTCACAGGGGGCATTGGCTACACCTTC.

The chain couples TRBV5-1 to TRBJ2-7; D is ambiguous. Trimming shortened V by 0 bases and J by 2 bases, and 12 bases separated the two germline ends. The CDR3 loop spans 15 amino acids. Germline loops: CDR1 SGHRS, CDR2 YFSETQ. Written as DNA, the CDR3 is TGCGCCAGCAGCTTGGATGTGCGATCTACCTACGAGCAGTACTTC. It translates to CASSLDVRSTYEQYF.

This clone was counted a few times. The chain carries TRBV11-2 and TRBJ1-3; 7 nucleotides match TRBD1. Germline CDR1 is SGHAT and CDR2 is FQNNGV. The CDR3 is 18 residues long. V dropped 5 bases and J dropped 0; count of bases not matched to a gene: 13. In nucleotides, the CDR3 is TGTGCCAGCAGCCCAGGGGGTCGTGTCAGGGTCTCTGGAAACACCATATATTTT. The encoded protein is CASSPGGRVRVSGNTIYF.

The rearrangement uses TRBV18 and TRBJ1-6; D unresolved. Germline CDR1 and CDR2: KGHSH and LQKENI. V was shortened by 6 bases and J by 5 bases, with 14 bases between the two germline ends. CDR3 length: 15 amino acids. The CDR3 here is CASSPGSTDNSPLHF. The CDR3 coding sequence is TGTGCCAGCTCCCCTGGTAGTACGGATAATTCACCCCTCCACTTT.

This chain joins TRBV14 and TRBJ2-1; tentative D call: TRBD2 (6 bases). Per the germline V gene, CDR1 is SGHDN and CDR2 is FVKESK. Trimming stripped 0 bases from V and 4 bases from J, with 13 bases between. This CDR3 spans 16 amino acids. CDR3 sequence reads: CASSQDRRGAYNEQFF. The CDR3, as DNA: TGTGCCAGCAGCCAAGATAGGCGCGGGGCTTACAATGAGCAGTTCTTC. Filled out from reference TRBV14 and TRBJ2-1, the complete variable domain reads EAGVTQFPSHSVIEKGQTVTLRCDPISGHDNLYWYRRVMGKEIKFLLHFVKESKQDESGMPNNRFLAERTGGTYSTLKVQPAELEDSGVYFCASSQDRRGAYNEQFFGPGTRLTVL.

This chain links TRBV7-9 with TRBJ1-2, with 7 bases aligning to TRBD1. The trim removed 3 bases at V and 8 bases at J, leaving 9 bases unmatched. Germline V gene lookup returns CDR1 SEHNR and CDR2 FQNEAQ (reference sequence). The CDR3 totals 14 residues. The CDR3 DNA is TGTGCCAGCAGCTTCGGGACAGCGAGAGACGGCTACACCTTC. Translating gives CASSFGTARDGYTF.

This chain uses TRBV29-1 with TRBJ2-1; 11 bases agree with TRBD2. The germline gives CDR1 SQVTM, CDR2 ANQGSEA. V dropped 5 bases and J dropped 6; count of bases not matched to a gene: 6. This CDR3 contains 14 residues. The CDR3 sequence: CSVQLAGVLNEQFF. The CDR3 nucleotides are TGCAGCGTTCAACTAGCGGGAGTGCTCAATGAGCAGTTCTTC.

This rearrangement joins TRBV3-1 (or the pseudogene TRBV3-2) to TRBJ1-4; D might be TRBD1 (5 bases). Trimming pared 1 base from V and 5 bases from J, leaving 11 bases between. The germline V gene has CDR1 LGHDT and CDR2 YNNKEL (reference sequence). This CDR3 has 15 amino acids. CDR3 in amino acids: CASSQVSGGNEKLFF. The CDR3 coding sequence is TGTGCCAGCAGCCAAGTTTCGGGGGGAAATGAAAAACTGTTTTTT.

The chain uses TRBV12-3 or TRBV12-4 and TRBJ1-4; D remains unclear. V gave up 0 bases and J gave up 8 bases, with 4 bases separating them. The CDR3 length is 12 residues. CDR3 region: CASSLAAEKLFF. The CDR3 region has the DNA TGTGCCAGCAGTTTAGCGGCCGAAAAACTGTTTTTT.

The V and J genes are TRBV28 and TRBJ2-6; D perhaps matches TRBD2 (5 bases). Germline CDR1 and CDR2: MDHEN and SYDVKM. The CDR3 is 16 amino acids. Trimming shortened V by 8 bases and J by 1 base, and 15 bases separated the two germline ends. CDR3: CASVGGGLSGANVLTF. CDR3 in DNA: TGTGCCAGCGTGGGCGGAGGATTGTCTGGGGCCAACGTCCTGACTTTC.

The CDR3 bases are TGCGCCAGCAGCTCCGGACAGGGGCCCATACATGAGCAGTTCTTC. This codes for CASSSGQGPIHEQFF. V and J are TRBV5-1 and TRBJ2-1; 9 bases agree with TRBD1. The germline V gene has CDR1 SGHRS and CDR2 YFSETQ. The length of the CDR3 is 15 residues. The ends lost 3 bases at V and 8 bases at J; junction bases unmatched: 9.

The chain employs TRBV5-1 and TRBJ2-3, with TRBD2 matching over 11 bases. The CDR3 is made up of 15 amino acids. CDR1 is SGHRS, CDR2 YFSETQ, per germline. V lost 2 bases, J lost 5 bases, and 4 bases stayed unmatched. CDR3 DNA sequence: TGCGCCAGCAGCTTTAGCGGGGGGGCAGGAGATACGCAGTATTTT. Encoded protein: CASSFSGGAGDTQYF.

This rearrangement joins TRBV2 to TRBJ2-7, with TRBD2 identical over 8 bases. Germline V lookup: CDR1 SNHLY, CDR2 FYNNEI. This CDR3 is 15 amino acids long. Trimming at V came to 6 bases and at J to 2 bases, leaving 9 bases not matched to a gene. The CDR3: CASRAGTRGTYEQYF. CDR3 bases: TGTGCCAGCAGAGCCGGGACTAGGGGGACCTACGAGCAGTACTTC.

This clone was seen a few times. V usage is TRBV6-2 or TRBV6-3 and J usage is TRBJ2-7; 9 bases agree with TRBD2. CDR1 is MNHEY, CDR2 SVGEGT, per germline. The CDR3 is 14 amino acids. The J segment lost 1 base and the V segment lost 5 bases, leaving 3 bases of the junction unmatched. The CDR3 spells CASSVSGGSYEQYF. The CDR3 DNA follows: TGTGCCAGCAGTGTTAGCGGGGGATCCTACGAGCAGTACTTC.

The rearrangement uses TRBV18 and TRBJ2-3; D perhaps matches TRBD2 (5 bases). The CDR3 sequence is 15 residues long. Germline CDR1 KGHSH, CDR2 LQKENI. The ends were cut back, 1 base at V and 1 base at J, with 9 bases in the middle. The DNA for the CDR3 is TGTGCCAGCTCACCACTGGGTAGCGGCACAGATACGCAGTATTTT. Encoded protein: CASSPLGSGTDTQYF. Combining the CDR3 with reference TRBV18 and TRBJ2-3 gives the whole variable domain NAGVMQNPRHLVRRRGQEARLRCSPMKGHSHVYWYRQLPEEGLKFMVYLQKENIIDESGMPKERFSAEFPKEGPSILRIQQVVRGDSAAYFCASSPLGSGTDTQYFGPGTRLTVL.

The chain uses TRBV7-2 and TRBJ2-7; possibly TRBD2 for D (6 bases). The CDR3 extends over 15 amino acids. In germline, CDR1 is SGHTA, CDR2 FQGNSA. V lost 4 bases and J lost 5, with 18 bases in between. For the CDR3, the DNA is TGTGCCAGCAGCTGGACAAGCGGGTTATCGAACGAGCAGTACTTC. Protein sequence: CASSWTSGLSNEQYF.

The gene calls are TRBV27 and TRBJ1-2, with 7 positions matching TRBD1. CDR3 length: 14 amino acids. V was clipped by 5 bases and J by 7 bases; unmatched bases: 10. Looked up from germline, CDR1 is MNHEY and CDR2 is SMNVEV (reference sequence). CDR3 sequence reads: CASSPEQGIFGYTF. CDR3 sequence (DNA): TGTGCCAGCAGTCCGGAACAGGGGATTTTTGGCTACACCTTC.

This clone was counted a few times. V gene TRBV18 combines with J gene TRBJ1-1, with 10 bases fitting TRBD1. This CDR3 contains 16 residues. J was trimmed by 11 bases and V by 3 bases; bases with no gene match: 15. The germline gives CDR1 KGHSH, CDR2 LQKENI. CDR3 nucleotide sequence: TGTGCCAGCTCACCGCGACAGGGGGCAACCCATGACGGGGCTTTCTTT. Translated: CASSPRQGATHDGAFF.

CDR3 DNA sequence: TGTGCCAGCAGTTTATTACTAGCGGGAGGGGCCGAGCAGTACTTC. Its protein product is CASSLLLAGGAEQYF. The rearrangement links TRBV27 to TRBJ2-7, with TRBD2 matching 13 bases. The J segment lost 6 bases and the V segment lost 1 base, leaving 3 bases of the junction unmatched. The CDR3 totals 15 residues. Looked up from germline, CDR1 is MNHEY and CDR2 is SMNVEV (reference sequence).

This chain uses TRBV2 with TRBJ2-7, with 8 nucleotides matching TRBD2. With 9 bases clipped from V and 2 bases from J, the junction kept 9 bases outside the gene matches. This CDR3 region has 14 residues. Germline CDR1 is SNHLY and CDR2 is FYNNEI. The CDR3 spells CASKGLAATYEQYF. CDR3 nucleotide sequence: TGTGCCAGTAAAGGACTAGCCGCTACCTACGAGCAGTACTTC.

This clone has a single count. The rearrangement links TRBV3-1 (or the pseudogene TRBV3-2) to TRBJ1-6, with D maybe TRBD1 (6 bases). The CDR3 length is 15 residues. From germline, CDR1 is LGHDT and CDR2 YNNKEL (reference sequence). The V end was cut by 0 bases, the J end by 11 bases, with 14 bases between. Written as DNA, the CDR3 is TGTGCCAGCAGCCAAGATGTGTCAGGGGATCCACCCCTCCACTTT. It yields the protein CASSQDVSGDPPLHF.

CDR3 region: CASSSDPGGDTQYF. CDR3 coding DNA: TGTGCCAGCAGCTCGGACCCAGGGGGGGATACGCAGTATTTT. V gene TRBV5-8 combines with J gene TRBJ2-3; tentatively, D is TRBD1 (7 bases). The CDR3 is made up of 14 amino acids. Looked up from germline, CDR1 is SGHTS and CDR2 is YDEGEE. The V end lost 3 bases, the J end lost 6 bases, and 14 bases lay between the germline ends. Full variable domain (missing parts from reference TRBV5-8 and TRBJ2-3): EAGVTQSPTHLIKTRGQQATLRCSPISGHTSVYWYQQALGLGLQFLLWYDEGEERNRGNFPPRFSGRQFPNYSSELNVNALELEDSALYLCASSSDPGGDTQYFGPGTRLTVL.

DNA for the CDR3: TGTGCCAGTAACTCCGGGGGGGCCGTAAACACCGGGGAGCTGTTTTTT. Residues: CASNSGGAVNTGELFF. The chain employs TRBV19 and TRBJ2-2, with 8 bases identical to TRBD2. The CDR3 is 16 residues long. Germline loops: CDR1 LNHDA, CDR2 SQIVND (reference sequence). The J segment lost 2 bases and the V segment lost 7 bases, leaving 9 bases of the junction unmatched.

This clone was seen a single time. In DNA form, the CDR3 reads TGTGCCAGCAGTTACCCAGCGGGGGGAGGCACCGGGGAGCTGTTTTTT. It encodes CASSYPAGGGTGELFF. The rearrangement joins TRBV6-5 to TRBJ2-2, with 9 nucleotides matching TRBD2. Germline assignment: CDR1 MNHEY and CDR2 SVGAGI. The CDR3 totals 16 residues. V gave up 2 bases and J gave up 4 bases; unmatched junction bases: 5.

The V and J genes are TRBV3-1 (or the pseudogene TRBV3-2) and TRBJ1-6; D is possibly TRBD1 (5 bases). CDR1 and CDR2 from the germline V gene are LGHDT and YNNKEL (reference sequence). The CDR3 sequence is 18 residues long. V shed 0 bases and J shed 0 bases, with 12 bases lying between them. CDR3 DNA: TGTGCCAGCAGCCAAGATGTGGACAAGAGCTCCTATAATTCACCCCTCCACTTT. This translates into CASSQDVDKSSYNSPLHF.

Note on this clone: Other DNA variants within this sample encode the same CDR3. V gene TRBV5-1 combines with J gene TRBJ2-7; TRBD2 matches 7 bases. The CDR3 covers 14 residues. The V gene end was trimmed by 1 base and the J gene end by 0 bases; junction bases not matched to a gene: 1. CDR1 and CDR2 from the germline V gene are SGHRS and YFSETQ. The CDR3 DNA sequence: TGCGCCAGCAGCTTGAGCGGGAACTCCTACGAGCAGTACTTC. This translates into CASSLSGNSYEQYF. Using reference TRBV5-1 and TRBJ2-7 for the parts outside the CDR3, the full variable domain is KAGVTQTPRYLIKTRGQQVTLSCSPISGHRSVSWYQQTPGQGLQFLFEYFSETQRNKGNFPGRFSGRQFSNSRSEMNVSTLELGDSALYLCASSLSGNSYEQYFGPGTRLTVT.

J is TRBJ2-3 and V is TRBV6-6, with 8 bases identical to TRBD1. CDR1 and CDR2 (germline): MNHNY, SVGAGI (reference sequence). V lost 2 bases, J lost 3 bases, and 7 bases stayed unmatched. The CDR3 is 16 residues long. The CDR3 DNA reads as TGTGCCAGCAGTTACCCCACGGACAGGGCTACAGATACGCAGTATTTT. Encoded protein: CASSYPTDRATDTQYF.

DNA of the CDR3: TGTGCCAGTAGTCCGTGGACAGGGCGATTGAACGAGCAGTACTTC. Translating gives CASSPWTGRLNEQYF. V usage is TRBV19 and J usage is TRBJ2-7, with 8 bases that match TRBD1. Germline CDR1 and CDR2: LNHDA and SQIVND (reference sequence). The CDR3 loop spans 15 amino acids. The V gene end was trimmed by 5 bases and the J gene end by 5 bases; junction bases not matched to a gene: 11.

The CDR3 loop is CARSLAPSGGATNTGELFF. The CDR3 DNA reads as TGTGCCAGAAGCTTGGCCCCTAGCGGGGGGGCCACGAACACCGGGGAGCTGTTTTTT. This rearrangement joins TRBV5-3 to TRBJ2-2; the match to TRBD2 covers 12 bases. TRBV5-3 is filed as an ORF, its function uncertain. This CDR3 is 19 amino acids long. With V trimmed by 0 bases and J by 0 bases, 6 bases remained unmatched.